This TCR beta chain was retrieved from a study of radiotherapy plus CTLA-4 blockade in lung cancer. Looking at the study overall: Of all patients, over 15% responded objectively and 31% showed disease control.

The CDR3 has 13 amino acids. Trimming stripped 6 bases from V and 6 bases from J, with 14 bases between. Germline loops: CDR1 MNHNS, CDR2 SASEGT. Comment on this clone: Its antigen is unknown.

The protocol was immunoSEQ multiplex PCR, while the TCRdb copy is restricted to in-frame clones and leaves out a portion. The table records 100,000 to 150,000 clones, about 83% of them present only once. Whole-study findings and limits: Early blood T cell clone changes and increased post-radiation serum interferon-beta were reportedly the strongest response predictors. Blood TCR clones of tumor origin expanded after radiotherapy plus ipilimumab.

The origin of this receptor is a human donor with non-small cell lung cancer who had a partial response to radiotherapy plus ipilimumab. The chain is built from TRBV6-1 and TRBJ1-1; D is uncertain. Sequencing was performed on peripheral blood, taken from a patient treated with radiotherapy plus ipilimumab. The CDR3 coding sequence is TGTGCCAGCAGCTCGCCCCCAGTGGCTGAAGCTTTCTTT. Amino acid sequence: CASSSPPVAEAFF.